This paragraph reports one TCR beta chain. Germline V gene sequence: CDR1 SNHLY, CDR2 FYNNEI. The CDR3 sequence is 12 residues long. The V segment lost 7 bases and the J segment 7 bases; nucleotides outside the gene matches: 3. The data were taken from a study of blood T cell repertoires in COVID-19. Study as a whole: The United States, Italy and Spain supplied acute and convalescent COVID-19 samples. PBMCs, B-cell-depleted T cells, or T cells were the source of the cDNA or gDNA that made up the material.

In the source study's methods: Counts of nucleated cells, estimated from reference gene primer amplification, were obtained. TCRdb's copy holds only in-frame clones and misses some; the assay was immunoSEQ multiplex PCR. For V, J and clone size, that table is used; D and trimming come from the DNA. There are over 95,000 clones in the sample; around 84% occur only once, and 15% to 20% lies in the top ten. Sequences were obtained from peripheral blood. V usage is TRBV2 and J usage is TRBJ2-2; 7 nucleotides match TRBD1. This TCR was sampled from a woman aged 55-69 years with acute or convalescent COVID-19. CDR3 in DNA: TGTGCCAGCACTCAGGGGGACGGGGAGCTGTTTTTT. As protein: CASTQGDGELFF.